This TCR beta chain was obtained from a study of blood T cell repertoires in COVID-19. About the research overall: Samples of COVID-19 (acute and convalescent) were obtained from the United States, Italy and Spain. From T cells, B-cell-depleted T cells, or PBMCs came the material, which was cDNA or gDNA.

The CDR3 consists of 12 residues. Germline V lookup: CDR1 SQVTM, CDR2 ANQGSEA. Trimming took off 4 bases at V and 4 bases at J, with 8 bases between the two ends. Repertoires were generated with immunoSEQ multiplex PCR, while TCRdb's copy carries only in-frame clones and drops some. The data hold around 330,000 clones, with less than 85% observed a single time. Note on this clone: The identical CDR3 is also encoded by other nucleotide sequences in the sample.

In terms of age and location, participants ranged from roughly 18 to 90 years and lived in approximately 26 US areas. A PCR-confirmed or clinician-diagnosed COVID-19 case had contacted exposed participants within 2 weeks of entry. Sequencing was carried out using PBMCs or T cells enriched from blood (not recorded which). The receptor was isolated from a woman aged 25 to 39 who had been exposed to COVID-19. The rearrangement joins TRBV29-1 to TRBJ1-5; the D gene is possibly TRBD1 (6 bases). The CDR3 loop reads CSVGGGNQPQHF. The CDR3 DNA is TGCAGCGTTGGAGGGGGAAATCAGCCCCAGCATTTT.